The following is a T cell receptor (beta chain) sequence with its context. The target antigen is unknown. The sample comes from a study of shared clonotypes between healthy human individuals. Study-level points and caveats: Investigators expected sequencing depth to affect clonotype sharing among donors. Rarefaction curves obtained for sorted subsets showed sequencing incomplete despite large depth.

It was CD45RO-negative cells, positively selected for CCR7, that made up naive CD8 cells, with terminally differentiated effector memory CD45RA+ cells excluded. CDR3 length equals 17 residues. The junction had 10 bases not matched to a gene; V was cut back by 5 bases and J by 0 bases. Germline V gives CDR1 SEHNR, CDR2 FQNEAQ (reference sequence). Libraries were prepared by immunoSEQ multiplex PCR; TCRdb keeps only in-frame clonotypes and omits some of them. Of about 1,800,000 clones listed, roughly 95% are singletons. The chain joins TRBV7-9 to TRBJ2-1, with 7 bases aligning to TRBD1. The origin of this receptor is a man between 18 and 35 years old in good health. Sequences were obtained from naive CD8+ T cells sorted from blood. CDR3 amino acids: CASSPRQGGASYNEQFF. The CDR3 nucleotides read TGTGCCAGCAGCCCCCGACAGGGTGGGGCCTCCTACAATGAGCAGTTCTTC.